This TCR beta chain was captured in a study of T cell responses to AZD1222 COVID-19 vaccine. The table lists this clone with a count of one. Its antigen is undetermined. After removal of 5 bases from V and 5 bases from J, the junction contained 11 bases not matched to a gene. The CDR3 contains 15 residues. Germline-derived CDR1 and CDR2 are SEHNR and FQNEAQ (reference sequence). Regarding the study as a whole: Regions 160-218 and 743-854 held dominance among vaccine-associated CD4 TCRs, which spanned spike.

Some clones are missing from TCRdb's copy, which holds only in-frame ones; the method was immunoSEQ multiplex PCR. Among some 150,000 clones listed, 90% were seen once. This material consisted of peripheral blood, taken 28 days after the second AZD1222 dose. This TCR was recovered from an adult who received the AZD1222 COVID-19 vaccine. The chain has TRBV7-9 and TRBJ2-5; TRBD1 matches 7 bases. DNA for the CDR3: TGTGCCAGCAGCCCCCGGGACAGCCCCGCCGAGACCCAGTACTTC. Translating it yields CASSPRDSPAETQYF.